In this sample, the clone carrying this T cell receptor (beta chain) turned up a few times. As yet, its antigen is unknown. These data come from a study of T cells after yellow fever vaccination. Study conclusions and caveats: The appearance of a small share of clonotypes in both CD4 and CD8 compartments was observed. A weaker secondary response peaked on day 5, the primary on day 15. The presence of abundant clonotypes contaminating from the bulk population was possible in FACS-sorted repertoires.

A 5'RACE template-switching step, the method used to make TCR cDNA, added a universal primer site and UMIs. TCRdb re-derived calls from the 5' RACE reads in MiXCR, one entry per CDR3 protein. The sample shows under 550,000 distinct CDR3 sequences, 20% to 25% of them seen only once. Germline CDR1 is SNHLY and CDR2 is FYNNEI. Trimming took off 10 bases at V and 7 bases at J, with 13 bases between the two ends. This CDR3 is 11 amino acids long. The receptor was derived from a man between 18 and 29 years old who received the YFV17D yellow fever vaccine. The sequencing used PBMCs, collected less than 25 days after the first yellow fever vaccination. The rearrangement links TRBV2 to TRBJ2-5; D possibly uses TRBD1 or TRBD2 (7 bases each). Here the CDR3 reads CATQGRGTQYF. The CDR3 DNA is TGTGCCACACAGGGGAGGGGGACCCAGTACTTC.